This TCR beta chain was documented in a study of graft-versus-host responses after intestinal transplantation. Across the whole study: Recipients underwent multivisceral, liver-intestinal, or isolated intestinal transplants. Anti-thymocyte globulin was used for induction in all recipients, who then took tacrolimus and steroids for approximately three years. Study-wide results and caveats: Within the allografts of patients who had graft-donor T cell macrochimerism, graft-versus-host to host-versus-graft clonal ratios were high.

CDR3 length: 15 residues. Germline trimming cut 2 bases from V and 3 bases from J; bases unmatched to any gene: 6. From germline, CDR1 is MGHRA and CDR2 YSYEKL. In regard to this clone: Antigen specificity is unknown.

Generated by immunoSEQ multiplex PCR, the TCRdb table keeps only in-frame clones and is missing some. The sample has around 97,000 clones; roughly 93% are singletons. The V and J genes are TRBV4-1 and TRBJ1-1; TRBD1 agrees at 7 bases. The specimen comprised unstimulated CD8+ T cells sorted from spleen or lymph node cells, sampled before intestinal transplant. The clonotype originates from a human donor who received an intestinal transplant. CDR3 bases: TGCGCCAGCAGCCAACAAACAGGGGTCCACACTGAAGCTTTCTTT. Translation gives CASSQQTGVHTEAFF.